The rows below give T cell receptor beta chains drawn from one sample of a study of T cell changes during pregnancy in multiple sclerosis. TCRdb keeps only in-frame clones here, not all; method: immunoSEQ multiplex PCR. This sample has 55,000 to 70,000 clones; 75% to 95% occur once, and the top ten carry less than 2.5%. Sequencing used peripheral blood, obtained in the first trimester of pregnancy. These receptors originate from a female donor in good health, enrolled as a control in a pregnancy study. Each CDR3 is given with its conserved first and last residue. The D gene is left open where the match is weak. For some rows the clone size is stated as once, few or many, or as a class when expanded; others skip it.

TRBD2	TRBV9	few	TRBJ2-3	TGTGCCAGCAGCGTCCAGGGACTAGCGGGTAGAACAGATACGCAGTATTTT	CASSVQGLAGRTDTQYF
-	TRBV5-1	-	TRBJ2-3	TGCGCCAGCAACGTGGGGGGAGGCGGCACAGATACGCAGTATTTT	CASNVGGGGTDTQYF
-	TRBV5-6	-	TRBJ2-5	TGTGCCAGCAGCCTAGAACAAGAGACCCAGTACTTC	CASSLEQETQYF
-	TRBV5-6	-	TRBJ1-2	TGTGCCAGCAGCTTGTTGGCAGTCGCTAGTGGCTATGGCTACACCTTC	CASSLLAVASGYGYTF
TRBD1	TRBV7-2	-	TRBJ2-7	TGTGCCAGCAGCTTCGACAGGGATGGCGAGCAGTACTTC	CASSFDRDGEQYF
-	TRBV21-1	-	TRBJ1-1	TGTGCCAGCAGCACCCCGGGACAGGGTTGGTGGGGAAACACTGAAGCTTTCTTT	CASSTPGQGWWGNTEAFF
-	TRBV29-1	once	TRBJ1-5	TGCAGCGTTGCACGGGATCGGAGTCAGCCCCAGCATTTT	CSVARDRSQPQHF
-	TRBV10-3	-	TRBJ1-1	TGTGCCATCAGTGAAACGGGGTACACTGAAGCTTTCTTT	CAISETGYTEAFF
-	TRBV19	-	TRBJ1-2	TGTGCCAGTAGTGTACTTACAGGGTACCTCTATGGCTACACCTTC	CASSVLTGYLYGYTF
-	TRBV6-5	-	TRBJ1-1	TGTGCCAGCAGACGCGTCGGGGAGGAAGCTTTCTTT	CASRRVGEEAFF
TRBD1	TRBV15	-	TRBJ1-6	TGTGCCACCAGCAGAGATCGTCGCAGGGGGCTTGGTAATTCACCCCTCCACTTT	CATSRDRRRGLGNSPLHF
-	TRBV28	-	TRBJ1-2	TGTGCCAGTCAAGGGGTTAACTATGGCTACACCTTC	CASQGVNYGYTF
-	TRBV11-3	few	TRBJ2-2	TGTGCCAGCAGCGAGGTGAACACCGGGGAGCTGTTTTTT	CASSEVNTGELFF
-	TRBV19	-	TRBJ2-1	TGTGCCAGTAAGGGGAACACCTACAATGAGCAGTTCTTC	CASKGNTYNEQFF
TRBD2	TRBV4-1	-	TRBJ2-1	TGCGCCAGCAGCCAAGAGGCTCTAGCGGGGGCTTACAATGAGCAGTTCTTC	CASSQEALAGAYNEQFF
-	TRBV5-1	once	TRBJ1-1	TGCGCCAGCAGCTTGGGACAAACCACTGAAGCTTTCTTT	CASSLGQTTEAFF
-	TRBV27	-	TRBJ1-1	TGTGCCAGCAGGATACAGGGTGGTACTGAAGCTTTCTTT	CASRIQGGTEAFF
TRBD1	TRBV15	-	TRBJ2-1	TGTGCCACCAGCAAGGGGCCGGACAGGGGGTTCTTC	CATSKGPDRGFF
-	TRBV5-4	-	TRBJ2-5	TGTGCCAGCAGCTTCGGAATAGCGTATCAAGAGACCCAGTACTTC	CASSFGIAYQETQYF
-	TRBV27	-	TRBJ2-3	TGTGCCAGCAGTTCGGGATACCAAGTGGATACGCAGTATTTT	CASSSGYQVDTQYF
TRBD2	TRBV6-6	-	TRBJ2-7	TGTGCCAGCAGTGGGCCGGGACTAGCGGGGGTAGGGGAGCAGTACTTC	CASSGPGLAGVGEQYF
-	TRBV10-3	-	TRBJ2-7	TGTGCCATCCGGACTACAACCTACGAGCAGTACTTC	CAIRTTTYEQYF
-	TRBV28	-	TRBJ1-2	TGTGCCAGCACCCCCCCGGGGGATGAATATGGCTACACCTTC	CASTPPGDEYGYTF
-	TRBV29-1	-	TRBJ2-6	TGCAGCGTTTACAGGGTTTCCGGGGCCAACGTCCTGACTTTC	CSVYRVSGANVLTF
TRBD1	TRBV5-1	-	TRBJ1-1	TGCGCCAGCAGCGCAGTACGAGCGGGACAGGCGGGTGAAGCTTTCTTT	CASSAVRAGQAGEAFF
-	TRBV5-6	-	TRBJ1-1	TGTGCCAGCAGCGCGACTACAGGGAGTCGTGGAATGAACACTGAAGCTTTCTTT	CASSATTGSRGMNTEAFF
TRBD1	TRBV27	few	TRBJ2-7	TGTGCCAGCAGTGCGGACAGGAGTATGATCTACGAGCAGTACTTC	CASSADRSMIYEQYF